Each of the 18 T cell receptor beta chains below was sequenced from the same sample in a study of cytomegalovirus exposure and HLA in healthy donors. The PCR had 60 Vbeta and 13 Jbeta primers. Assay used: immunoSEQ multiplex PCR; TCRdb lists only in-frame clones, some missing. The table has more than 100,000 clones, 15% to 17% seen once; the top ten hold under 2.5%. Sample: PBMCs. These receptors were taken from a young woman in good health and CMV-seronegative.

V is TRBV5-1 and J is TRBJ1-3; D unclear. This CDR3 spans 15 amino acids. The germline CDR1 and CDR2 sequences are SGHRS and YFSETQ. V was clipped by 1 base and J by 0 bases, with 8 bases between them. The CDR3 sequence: CASSLYGSSGNTIYF. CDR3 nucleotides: TGCGCCAGCAGCTTGTACGGGAGCTCTGGAAACACCATATATTTT.

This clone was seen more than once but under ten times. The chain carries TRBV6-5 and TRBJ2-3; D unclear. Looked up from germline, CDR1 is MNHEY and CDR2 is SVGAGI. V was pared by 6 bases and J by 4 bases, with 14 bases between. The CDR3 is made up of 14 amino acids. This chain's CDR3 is CASSRSPLADTQYF. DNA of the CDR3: TGTGCCAGCAGCCGGAGTCCCTTGGCAGATACGCAGTATTTT.

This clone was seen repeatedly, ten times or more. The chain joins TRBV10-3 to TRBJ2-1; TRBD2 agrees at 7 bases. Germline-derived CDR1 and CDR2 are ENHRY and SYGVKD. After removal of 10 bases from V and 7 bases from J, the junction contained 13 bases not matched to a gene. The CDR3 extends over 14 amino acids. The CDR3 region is CATLGGRGWNEQFF. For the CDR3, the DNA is TGTGCCACCCTCGGCGGGAGAGGTTGGAATGAGCAGTTCTTC.

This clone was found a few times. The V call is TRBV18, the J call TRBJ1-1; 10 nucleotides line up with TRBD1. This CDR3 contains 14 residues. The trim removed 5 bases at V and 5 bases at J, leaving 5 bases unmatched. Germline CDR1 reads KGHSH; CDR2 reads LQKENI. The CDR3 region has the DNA TGTGCCAGCTCAGGGGGACAGGGGAATACTGAAGCTTTCTTT. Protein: CASSGGQGNTEAFF.

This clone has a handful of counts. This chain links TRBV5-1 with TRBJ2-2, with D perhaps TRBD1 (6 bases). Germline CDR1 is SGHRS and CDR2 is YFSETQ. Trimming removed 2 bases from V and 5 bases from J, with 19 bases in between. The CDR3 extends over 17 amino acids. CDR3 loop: CASSFPQNRARTGELFF. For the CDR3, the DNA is TGCGCCAGCAGCTTCCCCCAAAACAGGGCACGGACCGGGGAGCTGTTTTTT.

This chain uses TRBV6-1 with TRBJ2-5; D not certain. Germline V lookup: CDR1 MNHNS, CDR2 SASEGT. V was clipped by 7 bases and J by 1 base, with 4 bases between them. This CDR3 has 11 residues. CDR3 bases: TGTGCCAGCATGGCCCAAGAGACCCAGTACTTC. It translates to CASMAQETQYF.

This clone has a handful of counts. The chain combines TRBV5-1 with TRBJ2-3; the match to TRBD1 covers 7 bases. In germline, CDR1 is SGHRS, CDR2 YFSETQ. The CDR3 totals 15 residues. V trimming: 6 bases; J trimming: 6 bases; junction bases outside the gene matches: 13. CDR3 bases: TGCGCCAGCAAGGGGGCAAACCTATCGTTGGATACGCAGTATTTT. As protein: CASKGANLSLDTQYF. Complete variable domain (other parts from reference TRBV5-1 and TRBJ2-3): KAGVTQTPRYLIKTRGQQVTLSCSPISGHRSVSWYQQTPGQGLQFLFEYFSETQRNKGNFPGRFSGRQFSNSRSEMNVSTLELGDSALYLCASKGANLSLDTQYFGPGTRLTVL.

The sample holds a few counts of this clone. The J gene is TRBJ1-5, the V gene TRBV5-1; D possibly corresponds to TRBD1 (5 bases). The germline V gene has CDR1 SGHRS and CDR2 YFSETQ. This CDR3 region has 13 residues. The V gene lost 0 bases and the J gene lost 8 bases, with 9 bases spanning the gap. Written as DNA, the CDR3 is TGCGCCAGCAGCTTGGGACCGGGGGAGCCCCAGCATTTT. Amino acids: CASSLGPGEPQHF.

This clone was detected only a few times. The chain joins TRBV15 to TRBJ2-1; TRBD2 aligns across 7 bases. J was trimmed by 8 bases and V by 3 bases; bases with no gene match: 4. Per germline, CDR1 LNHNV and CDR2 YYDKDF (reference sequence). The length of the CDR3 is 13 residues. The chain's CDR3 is CATSSKRGDEQFF. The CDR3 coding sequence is TGTGCCACCAGCAGTAAACGGGGGGATGAGCAGTTCTTC.

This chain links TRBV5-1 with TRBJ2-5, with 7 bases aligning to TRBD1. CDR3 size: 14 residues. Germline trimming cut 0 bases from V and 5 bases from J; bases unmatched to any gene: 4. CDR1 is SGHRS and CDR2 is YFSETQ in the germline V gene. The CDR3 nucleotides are TGCGCCAGCAGCTTGGAGGGGGCGGCGGAGACCCAGTACTTC. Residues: CASSLEGAAETQYF.

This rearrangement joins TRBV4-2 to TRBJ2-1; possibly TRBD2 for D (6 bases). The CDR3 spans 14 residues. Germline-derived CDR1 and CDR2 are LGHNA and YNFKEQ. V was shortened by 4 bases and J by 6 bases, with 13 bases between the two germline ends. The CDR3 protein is CASSRNRDFNEQFF. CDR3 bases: TGTGCCAGCAGCCGGAACCGGGACTTCAATGAGCAGTTCTTC.

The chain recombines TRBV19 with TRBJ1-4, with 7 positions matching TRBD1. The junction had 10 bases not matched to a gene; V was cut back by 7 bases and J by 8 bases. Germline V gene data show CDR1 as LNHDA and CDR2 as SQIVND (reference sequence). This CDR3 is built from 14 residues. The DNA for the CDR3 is TGTGCCAGTACCCCGACAGGGAGTTTCGAAAAACTGTTTTTT. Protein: CASTPTGSFEKLFF.

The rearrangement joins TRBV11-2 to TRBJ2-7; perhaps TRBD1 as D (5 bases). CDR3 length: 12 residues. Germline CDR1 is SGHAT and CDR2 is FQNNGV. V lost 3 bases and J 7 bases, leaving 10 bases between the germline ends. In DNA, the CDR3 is TGTGCCAGCAGCTTCGCTCGACAGGAGCAGTACTTC. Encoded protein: CASSFARQEQYF.

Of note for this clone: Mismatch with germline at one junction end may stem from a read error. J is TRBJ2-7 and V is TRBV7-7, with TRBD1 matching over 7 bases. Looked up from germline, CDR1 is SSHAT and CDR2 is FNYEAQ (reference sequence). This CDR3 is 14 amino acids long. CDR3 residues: CASSLQGTYDKQYF. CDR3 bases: TGTGCTAGCAGCTTACAGGGGACATACGATAAGCAGTACTTC.

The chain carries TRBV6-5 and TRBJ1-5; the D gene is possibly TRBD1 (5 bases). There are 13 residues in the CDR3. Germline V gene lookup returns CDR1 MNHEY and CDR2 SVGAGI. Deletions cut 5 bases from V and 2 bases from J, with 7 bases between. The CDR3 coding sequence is TGTGCCAGCAGTAGGGGTGGCAATCAGCCCCAGCATTTT. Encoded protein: CASSRGGNQPQHF.

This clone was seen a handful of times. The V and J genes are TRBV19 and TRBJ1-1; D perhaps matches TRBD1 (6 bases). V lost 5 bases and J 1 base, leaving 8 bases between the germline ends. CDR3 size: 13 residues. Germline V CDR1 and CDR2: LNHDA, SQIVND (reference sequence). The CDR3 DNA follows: TGTGCCAGTAGTCAACAGGGGAACACTGAAGCTTTCTTT. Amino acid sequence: CASSQQGNTEAFF.

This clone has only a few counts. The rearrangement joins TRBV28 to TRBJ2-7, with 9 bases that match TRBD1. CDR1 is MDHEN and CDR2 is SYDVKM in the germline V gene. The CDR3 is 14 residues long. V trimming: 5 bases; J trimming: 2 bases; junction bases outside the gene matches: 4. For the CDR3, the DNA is TGTGCCAGCAGTGACCGACAGGGGGCCTACGAGCAGTACTTC. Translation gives CASSDRQGAYEQYF.

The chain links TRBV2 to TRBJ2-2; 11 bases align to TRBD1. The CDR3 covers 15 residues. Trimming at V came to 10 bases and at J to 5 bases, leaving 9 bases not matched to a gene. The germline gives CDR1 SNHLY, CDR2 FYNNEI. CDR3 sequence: CATNLGTGGTGELFF. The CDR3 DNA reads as TGTGCCACCAACCTCGGGACAGGGGGGACCGGGGAGCTGTTTTTT.